The 32 T cell receptor beta chains in this list originate from one sample, sequenced in a study of blood T cell repertoires in COVID-19. Using immunoSEQ multiplex PCR, the repertoire was profiled, and TCRdb retains in-frame clones only, with some absent. The sample has under 200,000 clones; roughly 87% are singletons. Specimen: peripheral blood. These receptors were collected from a woman aged 40 to 49 with acute or convalescent COVID-19.

The V and J genes are TRBV7-3 and TRBJ2-5; D might be TRBD2 (6 bases). The CDR3 runs to 15 residues. V lost 1 base and J lost 5, with 14 bases in between. Germline assignment: CDR1 SGHTA and CDR2 FQGTGA. CDR3 sequence: CASSLMGLPAETQYF. CDR3 nucleotide sequence: TGTGCCAGCAGCTTAATGGGACTCCCCGCGGAGACCCAGTACTTC. The entire variable domain, with the rest obtained from reference TRBV7-3 and TRBJ2-5, is as follows: GAGVSQTPSNKVTEKGKYVELRCDPISGHTALYWYRQSLGQGPEFLIYFQGTGAADDSGLPNDRFFAVRPEGSVSTLKIQRTERGDSAVYLCASSLMGLPAETQYFGPGTRLLVL.

This chain joins TRBV30 and TRBJ2-7, with D possibly TRBD1 on 6 matching bases. This CDR3 region has 18 residues. Germline values: CDR1 GTSNPN, CDR2 SVGIG (reference sequence). The V and J ends lost 0 bases and 1 base respectively, with 22 bases between them. The CDR3 is CAWSVRGSGTPESYEQYF. In DNA, the CDR3 is TGTGCCTGGAGTGTACGGGGATCCGGGACACCAGAATCCTACGAGCAGTACTTC.

This chain uses TRBV18 with TRBJ2-7; D remains unclear. V lost 4 bases and J 6 bases, leaving 10 bases between the germline ends. CDR3 length equals 12 residues. Germline V CDR1 and CDR2: KGHSH, LQKENI. This CDR3 is CASSLEAREQYF. CDR3 bases: TGTGCCAGCTCACTCGAGGCGCGCGAGCAGTACTTC.

V gene TRBV28 combines with J gene TRBJ1-5; 8 positions match TRBD1. The V gene end was trimmed by 3 bases and the J gene end by 2 bases; junction bases not matched to a gene: 0. CDR1 is MDHEN, CDR2 SYDVKM, per germline. The CDR3 has 14 residues. The CDR3 loop reads CASSLTGGNQPQHF. The DNA of the CDR3 is TGTGCCAGCAGTTTGACAGGGGGCAATCAGCCCCAGCATTTT. Full variable domain (missing parts from reference TRBV28 and TRBJ1-5): DVKVTQSSRYLVKRTGEKVFLECVQDMDHENMFWYRQDPGLGLRLIYFSYDVKMKEKGDIPEGYSVSREKKERFSLILESASTNQTSMYLCASSLTGGNQPQHFGDGTRLSIL.

V gene TRBV9 combines with J gene TRBJ2-7, with a possible D match to TRBD2 (5 bases). V was clipped by 3 bases and J by 3 bases, with 13 bases between them. From germline, CDR1 is SGDLS and CDR2 YYNGEE. The CDR3 totals 14 residues. The CDR3 loop is CASSEGSGIYEQYF. CDR3 in DNA: TGTGCCAGCAGCGAAGGTTCGGGGATCTACGAGCAGTACTTC.

The gene calls are TRBV7-9 and TRBJ2-3, with TRBD2 identical over 14 bases. J was trimmed by 4 bases and V by 5 bases; bases with no gene match: 5. The CDR3 is 16 amino acids. CDR1 and CDR2 from the germline V gene are SEHNR and FQNEAQ (reference sequence). The CDR3 sequence: CASSRSTSGGADTQYF. CDR3 DNA: TGTGCCAGCAGCCGTTCGACTAGCGGGGGGGCAGATACGCAGTATTTT.

The chain combines TRBV3-1 (or the pseudogene TRBV3-2) with TRBJ2-5; D is perhaps TRBD1 (6 bases). This CDR3 is 14 amino acids long. V lost 7 bases and J lost 0, with 12 bases in between. Germline V gives CDR1 LGHDT, CDR2 YNNKEL (reference sequence). CDR3 region: CASKGVTYQETQYF. CDR3 DNA sequence: TGTGCCAGCAAGGGGGTTACGTACCAAGAGACCCAGTACTTC.

This clone has more than one count but fewer than ten. J is TRBJ1-1 and V is TRBV5-1; TRBD1 is a possible D gene (5 bases). This CDR3 has 14 residues. Trimming removed 5 bases from V and 4 bases from J, with 15 bases in between. Germline V lookup: CDR1 SGHRS, CDR2 YFSETQ. In DNA form, the CDR3 reads TGCGCCAGCAGGGTAGGAGGGACCGTCACTGAAGCTTTCTTT. Protein product: CASRVGGTVTEAFF.

This clone has a single count. The CDR3 coding sequence is TGTGCCAGCAGTTTAGGCCAGGGGAATGAAAAACTGTTTTTT. It encodes CASSLGQGNEKLFF. This sequence joins TRBV28 and TRBJ1-4; D perhaps matches TRBD1 (6 bases). Trimming pared 2 bases from V and 5 bases from J, leaving 9 bases between. The CDR3 is 14 residues long. Germline CDR1 MDHEN, CDR2 SYDVKM. The full variable domain, in which reference TRBV28 and TRBJ1-4 provide the parts outside the CDR3, is DVKVTQSSRYLVKRTGEKVFLECVQDMDHENMFWYRQDPGLGLRLIYFSYDVKMKEKGDIPEGYSVSREKKERFSLILESASTNQTSMYLCASSLGQGNEKLFFGSGTQLSVL.

The chain couples TRBV28 to TRBJ1-5, with D possibly matching TRBD1 (5 bases). V was shortened by 6 bases and J by 0 bases, with 18 bases between the two germline ends. Germline values: CDR1 MDHEN, CDR2 SYDVKM. The length of the CDR3 is 17 residues. The CDR3 reads CASRHAGQGDSNQPQHF. DNA for the CDR3: TGTGCCAGCAGGCACGCAGGGCAGGGTGATAGCAATCAGCCCCAGCATTTT.

This chain uses TRBV27 with TRBJ1-4; D not resolved. Looked up from germline, CDR1 is MNHEY and CDR2 is SMNVEV (reference sequence). This CDR3 has 14 amino acids. Deletions cut 0 bases from V and 4 bases from J, with 6 bases between. The CDR3 nucleotides are TGTGCCAGCAGTTTATCGGCCGTTAATGAAAAACTGTTTTTT. Translating gives CASSLSAVNEKLFF.

The DNA of the CDR3 is TGTGCCAGCAGACCAGGGGGGTTCGCGAACACCGGGGAGCTGTTTTTT. Its protein is CASRPGGFANTGELFF. The chain is built from TRBV2 and TRBJ2-2, with a possible D match to TRBD1 (7 bases). Germline values: CDR1 SNHLY, CDR2 FYNNEI. The germline V and J ends were trimmed by 6 bases and 0 bases, with 14 bases remaining between them. This CDR3 has 16 amino acids.

This clone was detected only once. CDR3 sequence: CASSMWRGDSPLHF. In DNA, the CDR3 is TGTGCCAGTAGTATGTGGAGGGGCGATTCACCCCTCCACTTT. This chain connects TRBV19 to TRBJ1-6, with D tentatively TRBD1 (5 bases). The V and J ends lost 3 bases and 8 bases respectively, with 11 bases between them. Germline V gene sequence: CDR1 LNHDA, CDR2 SQIVND (reference sequence). This CDR3 has 14 amino acids.

This clone appeared once. The chain recombines TRBV9 with TRBJ2-3; 7 bases align to TRBD2. The CDR3 is made up of 20 amino acids. The V gene end was trimmed by 3 bases and the J gene end by 3 bases; junction bases not matched to a gene: 22. The germline V gene has CDR1 SGDLS and CDR2 YYNGEE. CDR3 nucleotide sequence: TGTGCCAGCAGCGCACCGCTATGGGGCGGGAGTTTTGGGGGGACAGATACGCAGTATTTT. Protein product: CASSAPLWGGSFGGTDTQYF.

This clone was recorded only once. In nucleotides, the CDR3 is TGTGCCAGTAGTATCGGGACAGGGAAGATTGGGGCCAACGTCCTGACTTTC. Translation gives CASSIGTGKIGANVLTF. The chain recombines TRBV19 with TRBJ2-6, with TRBD1 matching 9 bases. CDR3 length: 17 amino acids. Germline trimming cut 3 bases from V and 3 bases from J; bases unmatched to any gene: 6. CDR1 is LNHDA and CDR2 is SQIVND in the germline V gene (reference sequence).

This sequence joins TRBV9 and TRBJ1-6, with unresolved D. Trimming took off 0 bases at V and 6 bases at J, with 10 bases between the two ends. The CDR3 contains 15 residues. CDR1 SGDLS and CDR2 YYNGEE come from the germline V gene. The CDR3 spells CASSVGGQSNSPLHF. DNA of the CDR3: TGTGCCAGCAGCGTAGGAGGGCAGAGTAATTCACCCCTCCACTTT.

This clone was seen just once. V usage is TRBV5-1 and J usage is TRBJ1-1; D not resolved. Germline V CDR1 and CDR2: SGHRS, YFSETQ. Trimming removed 4 bases from V and 0 bases from J, with 10 bases in between. The CDR3 runs 14 residues. For the CDR3, the DNA is TGCGCCAGCAGCGGCCCGGGGTTGAACACTGAAGCTTTCTTT. It yields the protein CASSGPGLNTEAFF.

The gene calls are TRBV10-3 and TRBJ2-1, with TRBD2 matching over 9 bases. The CDR3 consists of 15 residues. CDR1 and CDR2 (germline): ENHRY, SYGVKD. The V segment lost 9 bases and the J segment 0 bases; nucleotides outside the gene matches: 6. The CDR3 is CAISISGSSYNEQFF. In nucleotides, the CDR3 is TGTGCCATAAGTATTAGCGGGAGCTCCTACAATGAGCAGTTCTTC.

The genes are TRBV7-9 and TRBJ2-4; D possibly corresponds to TRBD2 (5 bases). The V gene lost 2 bases and the J gene lost 0 bases, with 11 bases spanning the gap. Per the germline V gene, CDR1 is SEHNR and CDR2 is FQNEAQ (reference sequence). The CDR3 extends over 16 amino acids. The CDR3 protein is CASSLFPGVAKNIQYF. DNA of the CDR3: TGTGCCAGCAGCTTATTTCCCGGGGTAGCCAAAAACATTCAGTACTTC.

This rearrangement joins TRBV7-9 to TRBJ2-2; 10 bases match TRBD1. Germline CDR1 SEHNR, CDR2 FQNEAQ (reference sequence). This CDR3 is built from 18 residues. V was pared by 2 bases and J by 3 bases, with 9 bases of the junction left unmatched. In nucleotides, the CDR3 is TGTGCCAGCAGCTTATCTAGTGCTGGGACAGGGGACACCGGGGAGCTGTTTTTT. Residues: CASSLSSAGTGDTGELFF.

The rearrangement links TRBV30 to TRBJ2-7; a possible D gene is TRBD2 (6 bases). From germline, CDR1 is GTSNPN and CDR2 SVGIG (reference sequence). V was clipped by 0 bases and J by 6 bases, with 12 bases between them. The CDR3 totals 13 residues. In nucleotides, the CDR3 is TGTGCCTGGAGTGTGTTGGGTAGCGGCGAGCAGTACTTC. The encoded protein is CAWSVLGSGEQYF.

This clone was observed a single time. J is TRBJ1-5 and V is TRBV18, with TRBD1 identical over 8 bases. This CDR3 is 17 amino acids long. V lost 6 bases and J lost 5; bases outside the gene matches: 15. Germline V lookup: CDR1 KGHSH, CDR2 LQKENI. CDR3 sequence: CASSRRETGAIHQPQHF. For the CDR3, the DNA is TGTGCCAGCTCCCGAAGGGAGACAGGGGCGATCCATCAGCCCCAGCATTTT.

This chain links TRBV20-1 with TRBJ1-6; D unclear. The CDR3 sequence is 13 residues long. The V end was cut by 3 bases, the J end by 2 bases, with 5 bases between. CDR1 is DFQATT and CDR2 is SNEGSKA in the germline V gene (reference sequence). CDR3 in amino acids: CSASLPYNSPLHF. CDR3 nucleotides: TGCAGTGCTAGTCTACCCTATAATTCACCCCTCCACTTT.

This chain joins TRBV19 and TRBJ2-2; 8 positions agree with TRBD1. In germline, CDR1 is LNHDA, CDR2 SQIVND (reference sequence). The CDR3 is made up of 14 amino acids. The junction had 8 bases not matched to a gene; V was cut back by 8 bases and J by 6 bases. The CDR3 region is CASSTGVRAGELFF. The CDR3 DNA sequence: TGTGCCAGTTCGACAGGGGTGCGGGCCGGGGAGCTGTTTTTT.

This clone was detected only a few times. The CDR3 nucleotides read TGTGCCAGCAGTTCGGGTGGGTCCTGGGGAAACACCATATATTTT. Translated, it gives CASSSGGSWGNTIYF. This chain connects TRBV6-5 to TRBJ1-3; D gene ambiguous. The V gene lost 4 bases and the J gene lost 4 bases, with 14 bases spanning the gap. The CDR3 totals 15 residues. Per the germline V gene, CDR1 is MNHEY and CDR2 is SVGAGI.

This chain links TRBV3-1 (or the pseudogene TRBV3-2) with TRBJ2-2; 9 bases fit TRBD2. There are 18 residues in the CDR3. In germline, CDR1 is LGHDT, CDR2 YNNKEL (reference sequence). Trimming took 2 bases from V and 0 from J; bases not matched to a gene: 7. The CDR3 reads CASSQRPTSGANTGELFF. The CDR3 bases are TGTGCCAGCAGCCAACGACCGACTAGCGGAGCGAACACCGGGGAGCTGTTTTTT.

J is TRBJ1-3 and V is TRBV6-5; TRBD1 aligns across 9 bases. Germline loops: CDR1 MNHEY, CDR2 SVGAGI. The CDR3 is made up of 15 amino acids. V was pared by 6 bases and J by 2 bases, with 5 bases of the junction left unmatched. The chain's CDR3 is CASSPRTGAGNTIYF. The CDR3 DNA reads TGTGCCAGCAGCCCCAGGACAGGGGCTGGAAACACCATATATTTT.

V is TRBV4-2 and J is TRBJ2-1; the match to TRBD2 covers 8 bases. Germline-derived CDR1 and CDR2 are LGHNA and YNFKEQ. This CDR3 has 16 residues. V gave up 3 bases and J gave up 7 bases; unmatched junction bases: 11. The CDR3 is CASSQSGTRGLNEQFF. CDR3 sequence (DNA): TGTGCCAGCAGCCAGTCCGGGACTAGGGGGTTGAATGAGCAGTTCTTC.

The chain is built from TRBV7-8 and TRBJ2-7, with D possibly TRBD2 on 5 matching bases. Trimming took off 5 bases at V and 6 bases at J, with 11 bases between the two ends. The germline V gene encodes CDR1 SGHVS and CDR2 FQNEAQ. The length of the CDR3 is 12 residues. CDR3 DNA: TGTGCCAGCAGCCCACCTCGGGGCGAGCAGTACTTC. Encoded protein: CASSPPRGEQYF.

The chain is built from TRBV28 and TRBJ1-5; TRBD1 agrees at 8 bases. Losses at the gene ends were 6 bases for V and 7 bases for J; bases not matched to a gene: 8. This CDR3 contains 14 residues. Germline-derived CDR1 and CDR2 are MDHEN and SYDVKM. The CDR3 DNA sequence: TGTGCCAGCAGGTACACAGGGGGGTGGCAGCCCCAGCATTTT. Protein product: CASRYTGGWQPQHF. Variable domain in full (rest from reference TRBV28 and TRBJ1-5): DVKVTQSSRYLVKRTGEKVFLECVQDMDHENMFWYRQDPGLGLRLIYFSYDVKMKEKGDIPEGYSVSREKKERFSLILESASTNQTSMYLCASRYTGGWQPQHFGDGTRLSIL.

The rearrangement joins TRBV7-9 to TRBJ2-7, with D tentatively TRBD2 (7 bases). This CDR3 has 15 residues. The germline CDR1 and CDR2 sequences are SEHNR and FQNEAQ (reference sequence). V was cut by 1 base and J by 5 bases, with 15 bases left in between. DNA of the CDR3: TGTGCCAGCAGCTTAGGATGGGGGGGCTTTCACGAGCAGTACTTC. Translated: CASSLGWGGFHEQYF.

The rearrangement uses TRBV19 and TRBJ2-7; 13 bases are shared with TRBD2. This CDR3 region has 13 residues. V dropped 9 bases and J dropped 5; count of bases not matched to a gene: 4. Germline V lookup: CDR1 LNHDA, CDR2 SQIVND (reference sequence). CDR3 nucleotide sequence: TGTGCCAGCCGACTAGCGGGAGGAAACGAGCAGTACTTC. Protein sequence: CASRLAGGNEQYF. Drawing the rest from reference TRBV19 and TRBJ2-7, the complete variable domain is DGGITQSPKYLFRKEGQNVTLSCEQNLNHDAMYWYRQDPGQGLRLIYYSQIVNDFQKGDIAEGYSVSREKKESFPLTVTSAQKNPTAFYLCASRLAGGNEQYFGPGTRLTVT.